This TCR beta chain came from a study of OX40 agonist ivuxolimab in advanced cancers. Study-level information: The dose of intravenous ivuxolimab that patients received every 2 weeks ranged from 0.01 to 10 mg/kg.

Germline-derived CDR1 and CDR2 are LNHDA and SQIVND (reference sequence). The CDR3 runs 15 residues. The trim removed 3 bases at V and 8 bases at J, leaving 12 bases unmatched. Libraries were prepared by immunoSEQ multiplex PCR; TCRdb keeps only in-frame clonotypes and omits some of them. The sample carries approximately 69,000 clones, around 83% recorded once. A history of autoimmune disease or systemic immunosuppression excluded patients. For this clone: The antigen is not known.

Notes on the study in general: Clonal expansion by week 6 occurred in CD4+ and CD8+ blood T cells (at 0.1 to 3.0 mg/kg).

Sequencing used CD4+ or CD8+ T cells sorted from blood, obtained in a trial of the OX40 agonist ivuxolimab. This sequence was found in an adult with an advanced solid tumor such as melanoma, head and neck, liver or kidney cancer. This chain joins TRBV19 and TRBJ1-2, with 7 bases lining up with TRBD1. CDR3 nucleotides: TGTGCCAGTAGTATGACGGAGACAGGGCTCCGGGGCTACACCTTC. Amino acids: CASSMTETGLRGYTF.